This TCR beta chain derives from a study of shared clonotypes between healthy human individuals. The run depth of the assay was deep. Repertoires were generated with immunoSEQ multiplex PCR, while TCRdb's copy carries only in-frame clones and drops some. The data hold 2.5 million or so clones, with around 90% observed a single time. Germline CDR1 and CDR2: SGHTA and FQGNSA. This CDR3 is built from 14 residues. V was cut by 5 bases and J by 1 base, with 12 bases left in between. The TCR sequence derives from a young man in good health. The V gene is TRBV7-2, the J gene TRBJ2-7, with D possibly matching TRBD2 (6 bases). What was sequenced was naive CD4+ T cells sorted from blood. Subset in this sample: CD45RA+ positively selected. The CDR3 DNA reads TGTGCCAGCAGCCCGTCGGGAGTTTCCTACGAGCAGTACTTC. Its protein product is CASSPSGVSYEQYF.